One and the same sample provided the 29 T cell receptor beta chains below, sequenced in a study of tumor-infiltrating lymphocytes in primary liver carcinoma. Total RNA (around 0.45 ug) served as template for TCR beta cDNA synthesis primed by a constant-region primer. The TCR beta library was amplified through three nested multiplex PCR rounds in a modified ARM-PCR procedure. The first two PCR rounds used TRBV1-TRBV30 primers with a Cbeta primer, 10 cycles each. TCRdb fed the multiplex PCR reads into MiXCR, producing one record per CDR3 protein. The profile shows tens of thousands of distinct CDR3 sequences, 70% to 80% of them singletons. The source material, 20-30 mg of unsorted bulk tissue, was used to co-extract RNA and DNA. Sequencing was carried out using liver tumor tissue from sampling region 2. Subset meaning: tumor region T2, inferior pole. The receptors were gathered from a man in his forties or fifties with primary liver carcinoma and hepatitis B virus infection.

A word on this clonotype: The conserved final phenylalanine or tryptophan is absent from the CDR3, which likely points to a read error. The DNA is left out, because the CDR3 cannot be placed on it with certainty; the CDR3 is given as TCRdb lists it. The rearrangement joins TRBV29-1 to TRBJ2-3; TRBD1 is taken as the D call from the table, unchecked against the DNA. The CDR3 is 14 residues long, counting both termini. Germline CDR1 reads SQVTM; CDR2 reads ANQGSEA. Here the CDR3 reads CSVVAGTGLDMQCS.

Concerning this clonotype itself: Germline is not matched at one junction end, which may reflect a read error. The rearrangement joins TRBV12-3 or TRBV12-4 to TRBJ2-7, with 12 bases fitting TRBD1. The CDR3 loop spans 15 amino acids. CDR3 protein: CVSSDQGTGGSEQYF. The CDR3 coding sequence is TGTGTCAGCAGTGACCAGGGGACAGGGGGCAGCGAGCAGTACTTC.

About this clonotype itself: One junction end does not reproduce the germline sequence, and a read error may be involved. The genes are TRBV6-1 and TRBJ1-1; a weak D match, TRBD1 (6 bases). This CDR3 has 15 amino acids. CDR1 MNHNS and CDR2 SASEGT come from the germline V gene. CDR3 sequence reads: CVSGGWGTVNTETFF. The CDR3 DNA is TGTGTCAGCGGGGGCTGGGGGACGGTGAACACTGAAACTTTCTTT.

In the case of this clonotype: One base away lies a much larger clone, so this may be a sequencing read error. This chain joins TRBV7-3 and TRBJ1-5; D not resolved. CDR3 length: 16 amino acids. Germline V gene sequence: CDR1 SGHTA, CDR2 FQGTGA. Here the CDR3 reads CASSLRQTFSNQSQHF. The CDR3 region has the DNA TGTGCCAGCAGCTTACGCCAGACCTTTAGCAATCAGTCCCAGCATTTT. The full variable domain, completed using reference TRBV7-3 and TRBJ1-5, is GAGVSQTPSNKVTEKGKYVELRCDPISGHTALYWYRQSLGQGPEFLIYFQGTGAADDSGLPNDRFFAVRPEGSVSTLKIQRTERGDSAVYLCASSLRQTFSNQSQHFGDGTRLSIL.

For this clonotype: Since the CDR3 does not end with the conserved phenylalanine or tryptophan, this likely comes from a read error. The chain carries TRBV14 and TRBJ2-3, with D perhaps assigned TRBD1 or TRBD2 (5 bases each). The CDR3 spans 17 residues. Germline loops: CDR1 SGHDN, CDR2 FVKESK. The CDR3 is CVSSHNPGTTSTDTQYL. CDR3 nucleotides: TGTGTCAGCAGCCATAATCCCGGGACCACTAGCACAGATACGCAGTATCTT.

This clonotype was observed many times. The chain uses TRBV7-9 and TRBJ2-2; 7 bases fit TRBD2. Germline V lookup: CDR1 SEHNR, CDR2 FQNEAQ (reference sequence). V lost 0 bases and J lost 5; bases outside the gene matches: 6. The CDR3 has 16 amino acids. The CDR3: CASSLAALAETGELFF. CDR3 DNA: TGTGCCAGCAGCTTAGCGGCTCTAGCGGAGACCGGGGAGCTGTTTTTT.

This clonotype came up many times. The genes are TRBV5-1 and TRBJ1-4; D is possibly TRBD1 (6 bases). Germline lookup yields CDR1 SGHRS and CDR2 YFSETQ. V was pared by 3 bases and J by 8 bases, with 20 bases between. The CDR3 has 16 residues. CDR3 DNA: TGCGCCAGCAGCTCCTCTAATTACAGGGCAGGGGAAAAACTGTTTTTT. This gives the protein CASSSSNYRAGEKLFF.

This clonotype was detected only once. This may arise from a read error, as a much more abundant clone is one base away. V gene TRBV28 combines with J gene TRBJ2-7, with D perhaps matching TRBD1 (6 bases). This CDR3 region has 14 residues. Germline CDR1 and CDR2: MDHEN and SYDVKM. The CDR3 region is CAGRVSTGLDEQYF. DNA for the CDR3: TGTGCCGGCAGAGTATCTACAGGGCTCGACGAGCAGTACTTC.

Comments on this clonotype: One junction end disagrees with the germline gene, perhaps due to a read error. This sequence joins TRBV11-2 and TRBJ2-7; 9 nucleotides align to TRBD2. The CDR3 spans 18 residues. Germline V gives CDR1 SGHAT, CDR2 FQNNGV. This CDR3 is CASSLSVGLARGGYEQYF. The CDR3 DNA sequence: TGCGCCAGCAGTTTATCCGTTGGACTAGCGAGAGGGGGGTACGAGCAGTACTTC.

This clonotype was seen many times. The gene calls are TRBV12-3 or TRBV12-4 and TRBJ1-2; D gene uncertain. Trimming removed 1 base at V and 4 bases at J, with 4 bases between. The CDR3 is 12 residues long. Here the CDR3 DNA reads TGTGCCAGCAGTTTAGACCCCTATGGCTACACCTTC. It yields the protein CASSLDPYGYTF.

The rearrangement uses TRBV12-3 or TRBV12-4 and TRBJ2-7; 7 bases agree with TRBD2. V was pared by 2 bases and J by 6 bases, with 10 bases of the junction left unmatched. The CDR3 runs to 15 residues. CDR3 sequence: CASSLLVGGPPEQYF. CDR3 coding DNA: TGTGCCAGCAGTTTATTAGTGGGAGGGCCTCCCGAGCAGTACTTC.

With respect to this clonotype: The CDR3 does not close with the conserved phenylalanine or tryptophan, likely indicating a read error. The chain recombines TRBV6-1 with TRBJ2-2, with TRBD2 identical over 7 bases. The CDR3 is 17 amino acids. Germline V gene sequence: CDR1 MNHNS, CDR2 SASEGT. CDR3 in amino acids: CASSVLEGGPNIGELFS. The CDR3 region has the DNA TGTGCCAGCAGTGTGTTAGAGGGAGGGCCGAACATCGGGGAGCTGTTTTCT.

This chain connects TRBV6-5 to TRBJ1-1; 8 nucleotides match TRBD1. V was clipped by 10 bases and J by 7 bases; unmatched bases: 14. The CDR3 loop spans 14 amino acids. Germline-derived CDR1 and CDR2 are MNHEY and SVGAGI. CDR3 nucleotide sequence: TGTGCCACCAATTACCGGGACAGGTCCGATGAAGCTTTCTTT. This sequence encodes CATNYRDRSDEAFF.

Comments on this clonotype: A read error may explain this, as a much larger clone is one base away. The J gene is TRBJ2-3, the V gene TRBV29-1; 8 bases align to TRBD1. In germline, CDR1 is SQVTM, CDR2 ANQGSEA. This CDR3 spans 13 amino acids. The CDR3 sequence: CSVGRGQRDTRYF. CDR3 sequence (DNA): TGCAGCGTTGGCAGGGGGCAGAGAGATACGCGGTATTTT.

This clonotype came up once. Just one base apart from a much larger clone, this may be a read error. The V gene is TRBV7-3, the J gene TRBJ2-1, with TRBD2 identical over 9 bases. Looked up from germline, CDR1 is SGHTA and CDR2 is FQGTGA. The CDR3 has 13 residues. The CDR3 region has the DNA TGTGTCAGCGCGACTAGCGGCCACAATGAGCAGTTCTTC. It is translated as CVSATSGHNEQFF.

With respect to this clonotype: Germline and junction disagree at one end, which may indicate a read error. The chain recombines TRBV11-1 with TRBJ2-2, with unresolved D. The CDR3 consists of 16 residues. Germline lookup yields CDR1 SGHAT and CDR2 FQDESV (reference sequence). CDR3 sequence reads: CVSDLLPGRDTGELFF. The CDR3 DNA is TGTGTCAGCGATTTACTCCCTGGGCGCGACACCGGGGAGCTGTTTTTT.

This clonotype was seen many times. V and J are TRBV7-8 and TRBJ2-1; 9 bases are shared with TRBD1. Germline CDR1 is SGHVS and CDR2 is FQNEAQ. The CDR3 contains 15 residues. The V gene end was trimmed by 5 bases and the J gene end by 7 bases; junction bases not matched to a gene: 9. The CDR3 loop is CASSPRTGDNNEQFF. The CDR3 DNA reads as TGTGCCAGCAGCCCAAGGACAGGGGATAATAATGAGCAGTTCTTC.

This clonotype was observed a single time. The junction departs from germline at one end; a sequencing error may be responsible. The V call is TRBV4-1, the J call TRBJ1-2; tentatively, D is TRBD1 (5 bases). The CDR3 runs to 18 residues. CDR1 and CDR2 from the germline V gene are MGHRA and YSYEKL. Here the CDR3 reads CARSQELDGQGILRGYTF. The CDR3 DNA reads TGCGCCAGGAGCCAAGAACTAGATGGGCAGGGAATTCTCCGTGGCTACACCTTC.

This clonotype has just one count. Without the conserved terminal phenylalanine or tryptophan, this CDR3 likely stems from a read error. The CDR3 region is CASSLLGAEETQYL. CDR3 DNA: TGTGCCAGCAGTTTATTGGGGGCGGAAGAGACCCAGTACTTA. V usage is TRBV12-3 or TRBV12-4 and J usage is TRBJ2-5; D may be TRBD1 (6 bases). The CDR3 runs to 14 residues. V was clipped by 2 bases and J by 3 bases, with 10 bases between them.

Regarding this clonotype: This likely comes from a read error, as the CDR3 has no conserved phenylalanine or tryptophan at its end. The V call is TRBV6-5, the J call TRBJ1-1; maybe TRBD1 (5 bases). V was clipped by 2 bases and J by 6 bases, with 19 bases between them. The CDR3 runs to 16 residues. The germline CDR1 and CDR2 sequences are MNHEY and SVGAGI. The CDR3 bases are TGTGCCAGCAGTTACGCGGGACCCTGGGATGAGGCTGAAGCTTTCTAT. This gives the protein CASSYAGPWDEAEAFY.

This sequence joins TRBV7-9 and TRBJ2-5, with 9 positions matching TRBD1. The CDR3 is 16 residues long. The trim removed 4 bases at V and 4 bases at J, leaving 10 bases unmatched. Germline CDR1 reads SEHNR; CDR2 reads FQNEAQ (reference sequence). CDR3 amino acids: CASSSGGRGQGETQYF. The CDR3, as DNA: TGTGCCAGCAGCTCGGGGGGTAGGGGACAGGGAGAGACCCAGTACTTC.

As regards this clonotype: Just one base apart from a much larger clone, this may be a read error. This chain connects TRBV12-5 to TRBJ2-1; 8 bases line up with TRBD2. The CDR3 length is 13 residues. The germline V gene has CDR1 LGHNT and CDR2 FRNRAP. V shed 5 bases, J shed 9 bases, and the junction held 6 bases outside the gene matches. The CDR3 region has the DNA TGTGCTAGTGGTAGCGGGAGTCCCCGTGAGCAGTTCTTC. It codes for CASGSGSPREQFF.

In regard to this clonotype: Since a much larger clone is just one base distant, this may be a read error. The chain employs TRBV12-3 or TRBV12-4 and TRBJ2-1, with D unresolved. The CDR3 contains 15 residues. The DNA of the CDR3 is TGTGTCAGCAGTACGCCTTCGGAGTCCTACAATGAGCAGTTCTTC. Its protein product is CVSSTPSESYNEQFF.

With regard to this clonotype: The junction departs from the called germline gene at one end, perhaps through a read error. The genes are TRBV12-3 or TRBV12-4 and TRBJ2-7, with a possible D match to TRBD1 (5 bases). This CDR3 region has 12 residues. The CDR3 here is CASSIRGYEQYF. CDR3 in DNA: TGTGCCAGCTCGATAAGGGGCTACGAGCAGTATTTC.

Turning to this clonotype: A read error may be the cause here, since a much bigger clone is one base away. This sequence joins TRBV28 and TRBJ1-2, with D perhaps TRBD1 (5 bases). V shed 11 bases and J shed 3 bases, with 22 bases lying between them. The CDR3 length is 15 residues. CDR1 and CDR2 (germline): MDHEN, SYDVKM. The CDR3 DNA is TGTGCCTCCTACTCGTGGGGGTTCCTCGACTATGGCTACACCTTC. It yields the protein CASYSWGFLDYGYTF.

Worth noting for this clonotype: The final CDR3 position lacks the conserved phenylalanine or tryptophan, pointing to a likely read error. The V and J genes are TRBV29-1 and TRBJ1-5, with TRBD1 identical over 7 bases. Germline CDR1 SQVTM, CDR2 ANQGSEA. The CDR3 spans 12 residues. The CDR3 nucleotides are TGCAGCGTGAGACAGGGAAATCAACCCCAGCATTTG. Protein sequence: CSVRQGNQPQHL.

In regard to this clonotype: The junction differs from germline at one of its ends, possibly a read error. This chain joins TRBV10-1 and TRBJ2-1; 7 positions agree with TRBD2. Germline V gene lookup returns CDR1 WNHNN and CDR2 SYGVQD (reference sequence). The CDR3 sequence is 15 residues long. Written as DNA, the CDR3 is TGTGCCAACAGTGGGAAGCGGGGTTCCTACAATGAGCAGTTCTTC. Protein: CANSGKRGSYNEQFF.

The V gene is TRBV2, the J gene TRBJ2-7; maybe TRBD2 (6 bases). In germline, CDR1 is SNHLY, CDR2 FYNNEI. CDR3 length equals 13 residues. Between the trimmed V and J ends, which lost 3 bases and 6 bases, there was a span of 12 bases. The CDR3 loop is CASSEEGWAEQYF. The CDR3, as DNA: TGTGCCAGCAGTGAGGAGGGTTGGGCCGAGCAGTACTTC.

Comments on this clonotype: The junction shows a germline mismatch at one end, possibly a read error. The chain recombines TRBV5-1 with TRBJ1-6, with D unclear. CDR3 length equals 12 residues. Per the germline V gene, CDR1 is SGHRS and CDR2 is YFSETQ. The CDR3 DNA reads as TGCGCCAGCAGCTTGGCGGATTCACCCTTCCACTTT. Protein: CASSLADSPFHF.